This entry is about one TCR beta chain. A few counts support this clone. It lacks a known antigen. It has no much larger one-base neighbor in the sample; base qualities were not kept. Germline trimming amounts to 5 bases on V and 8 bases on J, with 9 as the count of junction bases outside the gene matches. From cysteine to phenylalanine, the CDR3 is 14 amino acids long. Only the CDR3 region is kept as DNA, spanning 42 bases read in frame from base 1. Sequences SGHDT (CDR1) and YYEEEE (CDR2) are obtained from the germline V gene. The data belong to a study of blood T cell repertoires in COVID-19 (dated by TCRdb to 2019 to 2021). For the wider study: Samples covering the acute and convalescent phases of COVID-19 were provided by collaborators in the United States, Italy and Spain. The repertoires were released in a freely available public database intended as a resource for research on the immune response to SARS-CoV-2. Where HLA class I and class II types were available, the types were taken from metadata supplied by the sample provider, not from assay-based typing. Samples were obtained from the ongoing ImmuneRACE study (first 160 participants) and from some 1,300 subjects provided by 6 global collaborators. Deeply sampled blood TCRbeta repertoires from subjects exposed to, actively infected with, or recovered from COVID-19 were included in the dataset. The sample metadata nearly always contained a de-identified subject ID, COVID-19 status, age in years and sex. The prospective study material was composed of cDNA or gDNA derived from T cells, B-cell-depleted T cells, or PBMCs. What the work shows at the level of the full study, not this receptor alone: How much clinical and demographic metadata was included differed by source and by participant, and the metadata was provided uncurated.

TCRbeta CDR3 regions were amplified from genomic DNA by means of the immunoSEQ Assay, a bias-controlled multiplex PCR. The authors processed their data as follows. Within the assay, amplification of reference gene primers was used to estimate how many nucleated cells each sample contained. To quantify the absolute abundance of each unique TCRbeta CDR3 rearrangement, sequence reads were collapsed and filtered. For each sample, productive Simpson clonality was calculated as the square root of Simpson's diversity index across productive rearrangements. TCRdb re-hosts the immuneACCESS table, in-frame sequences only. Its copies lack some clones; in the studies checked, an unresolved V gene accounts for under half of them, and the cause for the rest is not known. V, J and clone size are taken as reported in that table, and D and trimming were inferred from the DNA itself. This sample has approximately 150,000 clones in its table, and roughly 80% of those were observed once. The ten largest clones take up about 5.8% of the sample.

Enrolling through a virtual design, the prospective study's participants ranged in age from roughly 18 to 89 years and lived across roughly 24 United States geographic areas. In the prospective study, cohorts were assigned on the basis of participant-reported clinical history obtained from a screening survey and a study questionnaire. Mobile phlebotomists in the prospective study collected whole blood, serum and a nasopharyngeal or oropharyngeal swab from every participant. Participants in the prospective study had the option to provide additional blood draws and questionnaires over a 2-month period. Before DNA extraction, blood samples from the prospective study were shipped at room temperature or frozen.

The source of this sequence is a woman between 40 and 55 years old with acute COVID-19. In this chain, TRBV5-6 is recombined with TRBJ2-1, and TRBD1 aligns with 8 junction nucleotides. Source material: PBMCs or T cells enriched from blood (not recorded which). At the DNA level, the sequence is TGTGCCAGCAGGCTCGGGCGGGGACAGGATGAGCAGTTCTTC. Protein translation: CASRLGRGQDEQFF.